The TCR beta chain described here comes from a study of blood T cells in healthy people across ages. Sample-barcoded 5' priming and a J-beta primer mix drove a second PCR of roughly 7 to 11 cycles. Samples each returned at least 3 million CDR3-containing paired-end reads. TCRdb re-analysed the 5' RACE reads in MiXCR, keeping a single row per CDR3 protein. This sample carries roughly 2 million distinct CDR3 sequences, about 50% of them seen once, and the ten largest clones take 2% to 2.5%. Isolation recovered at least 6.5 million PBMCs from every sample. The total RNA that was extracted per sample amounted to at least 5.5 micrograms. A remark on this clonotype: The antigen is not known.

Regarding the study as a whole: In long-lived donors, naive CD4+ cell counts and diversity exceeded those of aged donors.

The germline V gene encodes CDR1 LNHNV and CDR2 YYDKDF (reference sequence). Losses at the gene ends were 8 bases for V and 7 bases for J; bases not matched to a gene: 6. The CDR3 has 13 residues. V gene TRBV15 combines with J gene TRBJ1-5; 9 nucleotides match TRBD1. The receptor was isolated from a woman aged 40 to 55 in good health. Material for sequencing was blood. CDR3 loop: CATSTGGGQPQHF. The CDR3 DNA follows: TGTGCCACCTCCACAGGGGGCGGACAGCCCCAGCATTTT.